This T cell receptor (beta chain) was sequenced for a study of T cells in Graves' hyperthyroidism and ophthalmopathy. General study points: In validation, the model predicted ophthalmopathy. These predictions came a median 6.5 months before onset.

Amplified regions were TCR beta CDR3 sequences from RNA transcripts. The HTBI primer set served for first-round RT-PCR of the TCR CDR3. One entry per CDR3 protein results from TCRdb running MiXCR on the multiplex PCR reads. Of approximately 490,000 distinct CDR3 sequences listed, 20% to 25% were seen once; the top ten hold about 53%. CDR1 and CDR2 from the germline V gene are ENHRY and SYGVKD. This CDR3 contains 16 residues. Researchers barred patients who had uncontrolled infection, other autoimmune disease, pregnancy or lactation. This clonotype occurred once. Its cognate antigen is unknown. A much larger clone is a single base away; this may be a read error.

V is TRBV10-3 and J is TRBJ2-1, with a possible D match to TRBD1 (6 bases). The clonotype was recovered from a woman in her 70s with Graves' ophthalmopathy. The material sequenced was blood. The CDR3 nucleotides are TGTGTCATCAGTTTCACCCCCCAGGGGCCCGCCCAGGAGCAGTTCTTC. It specifies CVISFTPQGPAQEQFF.